A single sample gave rise to the 14 T cell receptor beta chains below, sequenced in a study of somatic mutations in cytotoxic T cells in rheumatoid arthritis. Using immunoSEQ multiplex PCR, the repertoire was profiled, and TCRdb retains in-frame clones only, with some absent. This sample has 15,000 or so clones; roughly 79% occur once, and the top ten carry under 25%. The sample consisted of CD8+ T cells sorted from blood. The receptor source for this set is an adult with rheumatoid arthritis.

This clone has a single count. The chain employs TRBV9 and TRBJ2-1; 11 bases match TRBD2. Per the germline V gene, CDR1 is SGDLS and CDR2 is YYNGEE. The V gene end was trimmed by 2 bases and the J gene end by 4 bases; junction bases not matched to a gene: 8. The CDR3 loop spans 17 amino acids. Here the CDR3 reads CASSVDIAGGPYNEQFF. In DNA, the CDR3 is TGTGCCAGCAGCGTCGACATAGCGGGAGGGCCGTACAATGAGCAGTTCTTC.

The rearrangement uses TRBV6-5 and TRBJ2-5; tentatively, D is TRBD1 or TRBD2 (7 bases each). Germline V gene lookup returns CDR1 MNHEY and CDR2 SVGAGI. Deletions cut 2 bases from V and 5 bases from J, with 18 bases between. CDR3 size: 16 residues. CDR3 coding DNA: TGTGCCAGCAGTTACGGGGGGGAGGGGGCTGGGGAGACCCAGTACTTC. It is translated as CASSYGGEGAGETQYF.

This rearrangement joins TRBV15 to TRBJ2-1; 11 nucleotides agree with TRBD2. Germline V gene data show CDR1 as LNHNV and CDR2 as YYDKDF (reference sequence). This CDR3 region has 16 residues. V lost 3 bases, J lost 7 bases, and 8 bases stayed unmatched. CDR3 nucleotides: TGTGCCACCAGCAGGGGGGGACTAGCGGTAGGAAATGAGCAGTTCTTC. Its protein is CATSRGGLAVGNEQFF. The whole variable domain, remainder taken from reference TRBV15 and TRBJ2-1, is DAMVIQNPRYQVTQFGKPVTLSCSQTLNHNVMYWYQQKSSQAPKLLFHYYDKDFNNEADTPDNFQSRRPNTSFCFLDIRSPGLGDTAMYLCATSRGGLAVGNEQFFGPGTRLTVL.

The chain is built from TRBV10-3 and TRBJ2-7; 9 bases are shared with TRBD1. This CDR3 has 16 amino acids. Per the germline V gene, CDR1 is ENHRY and CDR2 is SYGVKD. After removal of 4 bases from V and 2 bases from J, the junction contained 9 bases not matched to a gene. In DNA, the CDR3 is TGTGCCATCAGTGGTGGACAGGGGCCTATTCCCTACGAGCAGTACTTC. Translated, it gives CAISGGQGPIPYEQYF.

The CDR3 DNA reads TGTGCCAGCAGTTTAAACGGGGGGCTATATGAAAAACTGTTTTTT. It encodes CASSLNGGLYEKLFF. The V and J genes are TRBV27 and TRBJ1-4; tentative D call: TRBD1 (6 bases). CDR1 is MNHEY, CDR2 SMNVEV, per germline (reference sequence). Between the trimmed V and J ends, which lost 2 bases and 6 bases, there was a span of 13 bases. This CDR3 contains 15 residues.

The chain joins TRBV5-1 to TRBJ2-5; tentatively, D is TRBD1 or TRBD2 (7 bases each). Per germline, CDR1 SGHRS and CDR2 YFSETQ. The CDR3 sequence is 16 residues long. Trimming pared 0 bases from V and 4 bases from J, leaving 16 bases between. CDR3 coding DNA: TGCGCCAGCAGCTTGGGGCAGGGGGGGCCCACAGAGACCCAGTACTTC. Its protein is CASSLGQGGPTETQYF.

The CDR3 coding sequence is TGTGCCAGCAGCTTCGGACAGGGGATGAACACTGAAGCTTTCTTT. This gives the protein CASSFGQGMNTEAFF. The rearrangement links TRBV9 to TRBJ1-1; 9 nucleotides agree with TRBD1. V gave up 4 bases and J gave up 0 bases; unmatched junction bases: 4. There are 15 residues in the CDR3. CDR1 is SGDLS and CDR2 is YYNGEE in the germline V gene.

The V and J genes are TRBV27 and TRBJ1-1; weak D call: TRBD1 (6 bases). The V and J ends lost 2 bases and 4 bases respectively, with 14 bases between them. CDR1 MNHEY and CDR2 SMNVEV come from the germline V gene (reference sequence). This CDR3 contains 15 residues. DNA of the CDR3: TGTGCCAGCAGTTTAGAGGCGGGGGCGGGCACTGAAGCTTTCTTT. This codes for CASSLEAGAGTEAFF.

The chain carries TRBV28 and TRBJ2-3; no firm D call. Trimming pared 6 bases from V and 0 bases from J, leaving 7 bases between. The germline gives CDR1 MDHEN, CDR2 SYDVKM. CDR3 length: 13 amino acids. The CDR3 protein is CASRLPSTDTQYF. CDR3 DNA: TGTGCCAGCAGACTGCCCAGCACAGATACGCAGTATTTT.

The chain links TRBV23-1 to TRBJ2-7; no clear D gene. TRBV23-1 is an ORF for which the function is uncertain. Trimming cost V 0 bases and J 4 bases, with 16 bases left between them. This CDR3 is built from 16 residues. CDR3 bases: TGCGCCAGCAGTCAATCCGGTGCCCCCGGGTCTTACGAGCAGTACTTC. Amino acid sequence: CASSQSGAPGSYEQYF.

This clone was recorded only once. The chain links TRBV9 to TRBJ2-3, with TRBD2 as a possible D gene (6 bases). This CDR3 region has 14 residues. In germline, CDR1 is SGDLS, CDR2 YYNGEE. Trimming shortened V by 0 bases and J by 6 bases, and 11 bases separated the two germline ends. The CDR3 here is CASSVVGRGDTQYF. As DNA, the CDR3 is TGTGCCAGCAGCGTAGTCGGGAGAGGCGATACGCAGTATTTT.

The sample holds a few counts of this clone. The junction does not match germline at one end; this may be a read error. This rearrangement joins TRBV7-7 to TRBJ2-5; tentative D call: TRBD2 (6 bases). The germline CDR1 and CDR2 sequences are SSHAT and FNYEAQ (reference sequence). The CDR3 loop spans 15 amino acids. The CDR3 here is CASSLLGGGQETQYF. In nucleotides, the CDR3 is TGTGCTAGCAGCTTATTGGGAGGTGGTCAAGAGACCCAGTACTTC. The full variable domain, completed using reference TRBV7-7 and TRBJ2-5, is GAGVSQSPRYKVTKRGQDVTLRCDPISSHATLYWYQQALGQGPEFLTYFNYEAQPDKSGLPSDRFSAERPEGSISTLTIQRTEQRDSAMYRCASSLLGGGQETQYFGPGTRLLVL.

V is TRBV11-2 and J is TRBJ2-1; the match to TRBD2 covers 10 bases. V shed 1 base, J shed 0 bases, and the junction held 3 bases outside the gene matches. CDR3 length: 17 residues. The germline V gene encodes CDR1 SGHAT and CDR2 FQNNGV. CDR3 in DNA: TGTGCCAGCAGCTTAGGGACTAGCGGATACTCCTACAATGAGCAGTTCTTC. Translating gives CASSLGTSGYSYNEQFF.

The chain employs TRBV11-2 and TRBJ2-1; D might be TRBD2 (6 bases). Trimming took 3 bases from V and 1 from J, leaving 10 bases between them. The CDR3 totals 15 residues. Germline values: CDR1 SGHAT, CDR2 FQNNGV. This chain's CDR3 is CASSLAAGSYNEQFF. The CDR3 coding sequence is TGTGCCAGCAGCTTGGCGGCGGGATCCTACAATGAGCAGTTCTTC.